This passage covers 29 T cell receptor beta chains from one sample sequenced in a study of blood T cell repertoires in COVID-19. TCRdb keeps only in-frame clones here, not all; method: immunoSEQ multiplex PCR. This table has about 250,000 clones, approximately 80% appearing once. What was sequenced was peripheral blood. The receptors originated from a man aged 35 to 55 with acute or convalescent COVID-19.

Written as DNA, the CDR3 is TGTGCCACCAGTGATGGCGGAAGCACAGATACGCAGTATTTT. Protein: CATSDGGSTDTQYF. The chain links TRBV24-1 to TRBJ2-3; D is unclear. Germline V gene sequence: CDR1 KGHDR, CDR2 SFDVKD. Trimming left V 3 bases short and J 0 bases short, with 6 bases between. The CDR3 spans 14 residues.

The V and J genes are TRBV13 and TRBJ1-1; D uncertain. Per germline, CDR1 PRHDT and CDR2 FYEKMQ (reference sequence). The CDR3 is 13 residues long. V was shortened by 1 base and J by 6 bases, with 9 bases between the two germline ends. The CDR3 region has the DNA TGTGCCAGCAGCTTAGATTCTGTCCCTGAAGCTTTCTTT. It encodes CASSLDSVPEAFF.

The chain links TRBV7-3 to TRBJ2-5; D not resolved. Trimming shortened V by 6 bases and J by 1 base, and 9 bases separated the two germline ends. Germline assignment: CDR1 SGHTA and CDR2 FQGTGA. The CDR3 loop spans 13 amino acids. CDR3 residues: CASSYEIQETQYF. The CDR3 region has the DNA TGTGCCAGCAGTTACGAGATCCAAGAGACCCAGTACTTC. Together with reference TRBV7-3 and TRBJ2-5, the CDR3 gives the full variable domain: GAGVSQTPSNKVTEKGKYVELRCDPISGHTALYWYRQSLGQGPEFLIYFQGTGAADDSGLPNDRFFAVRPEGSVSTLKIQRTERGDSAVYLCASSYEIQETQYFGPGTRLLVL.

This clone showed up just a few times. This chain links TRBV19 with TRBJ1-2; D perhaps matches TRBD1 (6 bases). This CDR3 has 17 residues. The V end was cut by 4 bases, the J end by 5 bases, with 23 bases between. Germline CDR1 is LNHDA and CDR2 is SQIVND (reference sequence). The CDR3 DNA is TGTGCCAGTAGTACAGCCTTTGCGGGGGCGCTTAGGTATGGCTACACCTTC. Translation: CASSTAFAGALRYGYTF.

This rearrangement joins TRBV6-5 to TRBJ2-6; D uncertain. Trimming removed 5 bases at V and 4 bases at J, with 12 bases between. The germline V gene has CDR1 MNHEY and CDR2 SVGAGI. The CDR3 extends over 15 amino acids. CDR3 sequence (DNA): TGTGCCAGCAGTAAAACCCCGCGAGGGGCCAACGTCCTGACTTTC. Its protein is CASSKTPRGANVLTF.

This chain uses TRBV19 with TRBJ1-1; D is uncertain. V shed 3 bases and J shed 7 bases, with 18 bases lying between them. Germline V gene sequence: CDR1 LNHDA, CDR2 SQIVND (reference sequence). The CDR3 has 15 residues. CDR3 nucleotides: TGTGCCAGTAGTATTGTGGCTCCCCCGGAGAATGAAGCTTTCTTT. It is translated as CASSIVAPPENEAFF.

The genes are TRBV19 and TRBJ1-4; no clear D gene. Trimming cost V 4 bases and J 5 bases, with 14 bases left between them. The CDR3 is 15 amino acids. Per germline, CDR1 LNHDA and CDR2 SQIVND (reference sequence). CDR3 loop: CASSTSGSLNEKLFF. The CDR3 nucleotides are TGTGCCAGTAGTACATCCGGGTCCCTCAATGAAAAACTGTTTTTT.

CDR3 coding DNA: TGTGCCAGCAGCTTTGGAGATCAGCCCCAGCATTTT. It yields the protein CASSFGDQPQHF. The gene calls are TRBV7-9 and TRBJ1-5; no firm D call. Germline CDR1 and CDR2: SEHNR and FQNEAQ (reference sequence). V lost 3 bases, J lost 5 bases, and 5 bases lay in between. The CDR3 loop spans 12 amino acids.

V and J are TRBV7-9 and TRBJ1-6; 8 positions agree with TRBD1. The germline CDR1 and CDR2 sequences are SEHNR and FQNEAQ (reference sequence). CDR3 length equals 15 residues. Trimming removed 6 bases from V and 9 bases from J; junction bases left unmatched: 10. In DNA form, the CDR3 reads TGTGCCAGCAGTCCATGGGGGGACAGGCGTTCACCCCTCCACTTT. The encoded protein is CASSPWGDRRSPLHF. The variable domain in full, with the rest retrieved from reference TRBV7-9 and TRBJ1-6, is DTGVSQNPRHKITKRGQNVTFRCDPISEHNRLYWYRQTLGQGPEFLTYFQNEAQLEKSRLLSDRFSAERPKGSFSTLEIQRTEQGDSAMYLCASSPWGDRRSPLHFGNGTRLTVT.

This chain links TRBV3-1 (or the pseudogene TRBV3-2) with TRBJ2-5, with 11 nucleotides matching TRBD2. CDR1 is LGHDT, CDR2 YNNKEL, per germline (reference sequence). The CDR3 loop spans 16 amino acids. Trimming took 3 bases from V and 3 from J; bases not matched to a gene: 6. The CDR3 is CASSQPGLAAKETQYF. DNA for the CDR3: TGTGCCAGCAGCCAGCCGGGACTAGCGGCAAAAGAGACCCAGTACTTC.

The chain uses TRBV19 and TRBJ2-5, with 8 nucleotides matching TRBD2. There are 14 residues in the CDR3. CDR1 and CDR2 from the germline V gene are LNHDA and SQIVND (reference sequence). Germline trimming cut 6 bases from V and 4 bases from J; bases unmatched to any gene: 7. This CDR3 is CASSGRAVRETQYF. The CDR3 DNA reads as TGTGCCAGTAGCGGGAGGGCCGTCCGAGAGACCCAGTACTTC.

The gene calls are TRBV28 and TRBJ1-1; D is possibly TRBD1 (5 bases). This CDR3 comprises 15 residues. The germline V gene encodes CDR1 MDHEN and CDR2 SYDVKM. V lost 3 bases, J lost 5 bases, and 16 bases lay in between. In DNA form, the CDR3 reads TGTGCCAGCAGTTTGTTCGACAGACTGGGAACTGAAGCTTTCTTT. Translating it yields CASSLFDRLGTEAFF.

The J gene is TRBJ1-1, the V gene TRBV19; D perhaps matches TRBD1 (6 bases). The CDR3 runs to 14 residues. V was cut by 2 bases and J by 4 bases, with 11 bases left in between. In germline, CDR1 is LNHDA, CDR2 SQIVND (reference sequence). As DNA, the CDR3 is TGTGCCAGTAGTATATCTGGCAGGGGCACTGAAGCTTTCTTT. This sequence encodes CASSISGRGTEAFF. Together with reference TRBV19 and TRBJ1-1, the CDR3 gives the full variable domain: DGGITQSPKYLFRKEGQNVTLSCEQNLNHDAMYWYRQDPGQGLRLIYYSQIVNDFQKGDIAEGYSVSREKKESFPLTVTSAQKNPTAFYLCASSISGRGTEAFFGQGTRLTVV.

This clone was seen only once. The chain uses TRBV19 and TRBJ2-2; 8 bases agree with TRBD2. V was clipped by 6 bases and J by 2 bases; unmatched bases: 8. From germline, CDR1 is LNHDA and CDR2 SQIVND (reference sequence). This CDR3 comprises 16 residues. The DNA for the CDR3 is TGTGCCAGTAGCCGAACGGGAGGGGTTAACACCGGGGAGCTGTTTTTT. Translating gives CASSRTGGVNTGELFF.

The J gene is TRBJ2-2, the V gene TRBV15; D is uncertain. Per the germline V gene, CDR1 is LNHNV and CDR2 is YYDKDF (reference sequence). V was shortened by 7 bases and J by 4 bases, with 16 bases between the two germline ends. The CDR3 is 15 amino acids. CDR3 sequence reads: CATTTPQASTGELFF. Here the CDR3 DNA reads TGTGCCACCACTACCCCGCAAGCTTCCACCGGGGAGCTGTTTTTT.

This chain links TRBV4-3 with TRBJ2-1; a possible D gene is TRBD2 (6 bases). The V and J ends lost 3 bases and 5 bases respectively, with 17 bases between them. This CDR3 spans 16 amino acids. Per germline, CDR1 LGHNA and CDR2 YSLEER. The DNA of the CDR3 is TGCGCCAGCAGCCAGGTAGCGGCTGGAGCGGACAATGAGCAGTTCTTC. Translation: CASSQVAAGADNEQFF.

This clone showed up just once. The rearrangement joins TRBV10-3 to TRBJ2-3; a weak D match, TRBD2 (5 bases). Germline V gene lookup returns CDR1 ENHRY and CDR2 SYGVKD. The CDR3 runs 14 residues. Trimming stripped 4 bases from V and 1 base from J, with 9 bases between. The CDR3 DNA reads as TGTGCCATCAGTGCCCTGGGAGGCACAGATACGCAGTATTTT. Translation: CAISALGGTDTQYF.

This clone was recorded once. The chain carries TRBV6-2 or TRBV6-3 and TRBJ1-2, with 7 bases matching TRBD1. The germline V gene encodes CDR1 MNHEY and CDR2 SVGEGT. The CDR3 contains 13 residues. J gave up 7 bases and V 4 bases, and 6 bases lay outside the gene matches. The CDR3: CASSSTGHGGYTF. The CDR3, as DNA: TGTGCCAGCAGTTCGACAGGGCACGGTGGCTACACCTTC.

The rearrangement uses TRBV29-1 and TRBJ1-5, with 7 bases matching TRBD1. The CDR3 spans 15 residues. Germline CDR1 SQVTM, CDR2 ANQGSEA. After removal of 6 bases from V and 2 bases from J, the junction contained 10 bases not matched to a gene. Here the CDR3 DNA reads TGCAGCGTATCCTCCTCAGGGGGACGCAATCAGCCCCAGCATTTT. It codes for CSVSSSGGRNQPQHF.

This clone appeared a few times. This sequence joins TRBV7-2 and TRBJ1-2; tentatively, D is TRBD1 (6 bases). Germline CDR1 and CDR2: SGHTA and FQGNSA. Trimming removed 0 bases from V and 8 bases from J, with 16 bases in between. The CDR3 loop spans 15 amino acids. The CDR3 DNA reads TGTGCCAGCAGCTTAGCCCGAGGGACACGGGACGGCTACACCTTC. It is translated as CASSLARGTRDGYTF.

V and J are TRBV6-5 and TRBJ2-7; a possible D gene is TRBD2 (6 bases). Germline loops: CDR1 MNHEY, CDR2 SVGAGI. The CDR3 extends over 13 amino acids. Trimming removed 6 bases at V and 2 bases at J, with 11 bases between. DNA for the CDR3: TGTGCCAGCAGCCCCGGGACTCCCTACGAGCAGTACTTC. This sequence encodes CASSPGTPYEQYF.

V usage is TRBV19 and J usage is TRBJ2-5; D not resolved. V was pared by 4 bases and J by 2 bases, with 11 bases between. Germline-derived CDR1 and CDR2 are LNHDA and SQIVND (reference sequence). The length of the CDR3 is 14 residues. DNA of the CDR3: TGTGCCAGTAGTAGTTTGGTACAACAAGAGACCCAGTACTTC. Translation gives CASSSLVQQETQYF.

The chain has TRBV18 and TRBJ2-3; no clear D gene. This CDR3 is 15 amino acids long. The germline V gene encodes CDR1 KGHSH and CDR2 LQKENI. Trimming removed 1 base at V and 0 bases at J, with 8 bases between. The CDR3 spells CASSPRDSSTDTQYF. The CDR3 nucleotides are TGTGCCAGCTCACCACGCGACTCTAGCACAGATACGCAGTATTTT.

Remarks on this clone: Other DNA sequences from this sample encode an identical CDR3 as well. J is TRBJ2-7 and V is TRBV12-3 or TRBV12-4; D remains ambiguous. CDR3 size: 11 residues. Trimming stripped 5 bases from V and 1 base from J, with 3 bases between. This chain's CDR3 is CASSPSYEQYF. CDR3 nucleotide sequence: TGTGCCAGCAGTCCATCCTACGAGCAGTACTTC.

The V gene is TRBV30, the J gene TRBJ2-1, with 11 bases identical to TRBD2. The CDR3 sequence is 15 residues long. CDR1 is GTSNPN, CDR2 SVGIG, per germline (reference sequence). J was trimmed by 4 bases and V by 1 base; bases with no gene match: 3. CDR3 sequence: CAWSAGLAEYNEQFF. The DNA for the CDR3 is TGTGCCTGGAGTGCGGGACTAGCGGAGTACAATGAGCAGTTCTTC.

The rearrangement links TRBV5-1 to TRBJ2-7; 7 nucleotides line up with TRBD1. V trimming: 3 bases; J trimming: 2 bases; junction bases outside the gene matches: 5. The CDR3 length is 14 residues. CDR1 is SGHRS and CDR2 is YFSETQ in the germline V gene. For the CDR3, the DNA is TGCGCCAGCAGCTCCCGGGGACAGCCCTACGAGCAGTACTTC. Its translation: CASSSRGQPYEQYF.

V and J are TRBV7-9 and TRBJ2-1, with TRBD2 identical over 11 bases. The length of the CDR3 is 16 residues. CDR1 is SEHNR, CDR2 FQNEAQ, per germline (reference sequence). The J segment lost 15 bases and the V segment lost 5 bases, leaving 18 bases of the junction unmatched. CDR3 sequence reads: CASSAQDRVTSGSRFF. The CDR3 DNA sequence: TGTGCCAGCAGCGCCCAGGACAGGGTAACTAGCGGGAGTAGGTTCTTC.

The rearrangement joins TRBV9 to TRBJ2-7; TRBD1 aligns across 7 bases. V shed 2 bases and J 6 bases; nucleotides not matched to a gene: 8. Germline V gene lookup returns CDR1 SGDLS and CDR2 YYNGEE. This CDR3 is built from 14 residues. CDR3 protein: CASSVGTALGEQYF. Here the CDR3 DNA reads TGTGCCAGCAGCGTCGGGACAGCTCTCGGCGAGCAGTACTTC.

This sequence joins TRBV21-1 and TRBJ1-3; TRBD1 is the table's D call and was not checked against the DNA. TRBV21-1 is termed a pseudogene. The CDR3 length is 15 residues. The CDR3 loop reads CASSKGQGVLYTIYF. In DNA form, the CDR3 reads TGTGCCAGCAGCAAAGGACAGGGGGTACTTTACACCATATATTTT.